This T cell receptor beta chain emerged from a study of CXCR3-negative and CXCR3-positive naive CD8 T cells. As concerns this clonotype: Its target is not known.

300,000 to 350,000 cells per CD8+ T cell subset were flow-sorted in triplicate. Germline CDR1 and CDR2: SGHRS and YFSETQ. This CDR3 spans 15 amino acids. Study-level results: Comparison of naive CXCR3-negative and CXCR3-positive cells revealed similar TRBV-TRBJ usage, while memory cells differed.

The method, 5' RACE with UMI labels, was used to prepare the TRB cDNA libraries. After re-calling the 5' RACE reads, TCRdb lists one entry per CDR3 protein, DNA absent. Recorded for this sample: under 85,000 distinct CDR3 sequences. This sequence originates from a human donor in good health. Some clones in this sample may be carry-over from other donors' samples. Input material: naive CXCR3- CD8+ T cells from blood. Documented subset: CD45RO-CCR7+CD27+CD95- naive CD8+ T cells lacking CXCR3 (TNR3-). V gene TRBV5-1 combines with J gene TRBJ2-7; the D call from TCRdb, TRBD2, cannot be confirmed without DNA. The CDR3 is CASSLNRAGGDEQYF.